Listed below are T cell receptor beta chains from one sample, sequenced in a study of PD-L1 blockade in urothelial cancer. The table came from immunoSEQ multiplex PCR; TCRdb's copy has only in-frame clones and leaves some out. The table has some 87,000 clones, roughly 91% seen once. Sequencing was performed on PBMCs, taken around atezolizumab (anti-PD-L1) treatment. These receptors were taken from a man between 60 and 70 years old with urothelial cancer. Each CDR3 is given with its conserved first and last residue. The D gene is left open where the match is weak. Where a row states a size, it is once, few, many or the class of an expanded clone; other rows omit it.

j_call	v_call	clone_size	d_call	cdr3_aa	cdr3_nt
TRBJ1-4	TRBV5-1	NA	TRBD1	CASSLWDRLNEKLFF	TGCGCCAGCAGCTTGTGGGACAGATTAAATGAAAAACTGTTTTTT
TRBJ2-5	TRBV10-1	NA	NA	CASSKDSVTQYF	TGCGCCAGCAGCAAGGACAGTGTGACCCAGTACTTC
TRBJ1-4	TRBV27	NA	NA	CASSLYSNEKLFF	TGTGCCAGCAGTTTATACAGTAATGAAAAACTGTTTTTT
TRBJ2-5	TRBV2	NA	NA	CASSGQAPETQYF	TGTGCCAGCAGTGGACAGGCTCCAGAGACCCAGTACTTC
TRBJ2-7	TRBV27	few	NA	CASSLRTDLYEQYF	TGTGCCAGCAGTTTGCGGACAGATCTTTACGAGCAGTACTTC
TRBJ1-2	TRBV4-3	NA	NA	CASSQDRGYGYTF	TGCGCCAGCAGCCAAGATCGGGGCTATGGCTACACCTTC
TRBJ2-5	TRBV5-4	once	NA	CASSYSQETQYF	TGTGCCAGCAGCTACTCCCAAGAGACCCAGTACTTC
TRBJ2-5	TRBV10-1	NA	TRBD2	CASSEVAGGQETQYF	TGCGCCAGCAGTGAGGTAGCGGGAGGACAAGAGACCCAGTACTTC
TRBJ1-2	TRBV7-6	NA	NA	CASSLGLRPLTF	TGTGCCAGCAGCTTAGGTTTGCGGCCACTCACCTTC
TRBJ1-4	TRBV7-7	NA	TRBD1	CASSVNPGQGEKLFF	TGTGCCAGCAGCGTAAACCCGGGACAGGGAGAAAAACTGTTTTTT
TRBJ2-1	TRBV9	NA	TRBD2	CASSPRGTSGGYNEQFF	TGTGCCAGCAGCCCCCGAGGGACTAGCGGGGGATACAATGAGCAGTTCTTC
TRBJ1-5	TRBV19	NA	NA	CASSLGPGRGLSNQPQHF	TGTGCCAGTAGTTTGGGACCTGGGAGGGGCCTTAGCAATCAGCCCCAGCATTTT
TRBJ1-2	TRBV5-4	NA	NA	CASSLRGTNYGYTF	TGTGCCAGCAGCTTAAGGGGTACTAACTATGGCTACACCTTC
TRBJ1-1	TRBV28	NA	TRBD1	CASSLGDREAFF	TGTGCCAGCAGCTTGGGGGACAGGGAAGCTTTCTTT
TRBJ2-3	TRBV18	NA	TRBD2	CASSPSAGGGTDTQYF	TGTGCCAGCTCACCCTCCGCGGGAGGGGGCACAGATACGCAGTATTTT
TRBJ2-3	TRBV10-1	NA	NA	CASSEAGAPNTQYF	TGCGCCAGCAGTGAGGCTGGGGCGCCGAATACGCAGTATTTT
TRBJ1-2	TRBV28	NA	NA	CASSWTDYGYTF	TGTGCCAGCAGTTGGACAGATTATGGCTACACCTTC
TRBJ1-2	TRBV9	NA	TRBD1	CASSVGAGGGGYGYTF	TGTGCCAGCAGCGTAGGTGCAGGGGGCGGAGGCTATGGCTACACCTTC
TRBJ2-1	TRBV6-4	NA	NA	CASSDAGSYNEQFF	TGTGCCAGCAGTGACGCGGGTTCCTACAATGAGCAGTTCTTC
TRBJ2-3	TRBV11-3	once	TRBD1	CASSRGDRAGDTQYF	TGTGCCAGCAGTAGAGGGGACAGGGCTGGGGATACGCAGTATTTT
TRBJ2-6	TRBV7-7	NA	NA	CASSPNRGAAGANVLTF	TGTGCTAGCAGCCCCAACCGGGGGGCCGCTGGGGCCAACGTCCTGACTTTC
TRBJ1-3	TRBV5-4	NA	TRBD1	CASSQGTAGNTIYF	TGTGCCAGCAGCCAAGGGACAGCTGGAAACACCATATATTTT
TRBJ1-5	TRBV6-1	NA	TRBD1	CASSEVQGVSNQPQHF	TGTGCCAGCAGTGAAGTCCAGGGGGTTAGCAATCAGCCCCAGCATTTT
TRBJ2-5	TRBV9	NA	NA	CASSVGSGLGVGTQYF	TGTGCCAGCAGCGTAGGGAGCGGGCTAGGGGTAGGGACCCAGTACTTC
TRBJ2-7	TRBV9	NA	TRBD2	CASSLGTSGGSSYEQYF	TGTGCCAGCAGCCTCGGGACTAGCGGGGGAAGCTCCTACGAGCAGTACTTC
TRBJ1-5	TRBV6-1	NA	NA	CASSEAAYREQPQHF	TGTGCCAGCAGTGAAGCTGCGTACAGAGAACAGCCCCAGCATTTT
TRBJ1-1	TRBV5-1	NA	NA	CASSGTNTGSGEAFF	TGCGCCAGCAGCGGCACCAATACAGGTTCTGGTGAAGCTTTCTTT
TRBJ1-1	TRBV15	few	TRBD1	CATSRLRQGETEAFF	TGTGCCACCAGCAGACTGAGACAGGGGGAGACTGAAGCTTTCTTT
TRBJ2-2	TRBV30	NA	NA	CAWSRGTGELFF	TGTGCCTGGAGCAGGGGAACCGGGGAGCTGTTTTTT
TRBJ1-3	TRBV10-3	NA	NA	CAGARDSSGNTIYF	TGTGCCGGGGCCCGGGACTCCTCTGGAAACACCATATATTTT
TRBJ2-5	TRBV5-1	NA	TRBD2	CASSGLAGAEGETQYF	TGCGCCAGCAGCGGACTAGCGGGGGCCGAGGGAGAGACCCAGTACTTC
TRBJ1-1	TRBV27	few	NA	CASSRIDNTEAFF	TGTGCCAGCAGTCGAATAGATAACACTGAAGCTTTCTTT
TRBJ2-1	TRBV28	NA	TRBD2	CASSLMVGLDFSQFF	TGTGCCAGCAGTCTCATGGTTGGACTAGACTTCTCACAGTTCTTC
TRBJ2-7	TRBV15	NA	NA	CATSRVPVLFGYEQYF	TGTGCCACCAGCAGAGTCCCAGTTTTGTTTGGCTACGAGCAGTACTTC
TRBJ2-3	TRBV9	NA	TRBD2	CASSGVGGSGTDTQYF	TGTGCCAGCAGCGGGGTAGGCGGGAGCGGCACAGATACGCAGTATTTT
TRBJ2-3	TRBV5-4	NA	TRBD1	CASSFGTGSGDTQYF	TGTGCCAGCAGCTTCGGGACAGGATCAGGGGATACGCAGTATTTT
TRBJ2-7	TRBV11-2	NA	NA	CASSLVRSYEQYF	TGTGCCAGCAGCTTAGTCCGCTCCTACGAGCAGTACTTC
TRBJ2-1	TRBV6-5	once	TRBD2	CASSYLGTNNEQFF	TGTGCCAGCAGTTACCTCGGGACTAACAATGAGCAGTTCTTC
TRBJ2-7	TRBV7-3	NA	TRBD1	CASSLTTGARYEQYF	TGTGCCAGCAGCTTAACAACAGGGGCCCGCTACGAGCAGTACTTC
TRBJ1-4	TRBV18	NA	TRBD1	CASSPDRPPNEKLFF	TGTGCCAGCTCACCGGACAGGCCACCAAATGAAAAACTGTTTTTT
TRBJ1-5	TRBV7-9	few	NA	CASSARSHQPQHF	TGTGCCAGCAGCGCCCGGTCCCATCAGCCCCAGCATTTT